Each of the 19 T cell receptor beta chains below was sequenced from the same sample in a study of T cell responses to AZD1222 COVID-19 vaccine. Repertoires were generated with immunoSEQ multiplex PCR, while TCRdb's copy carries only in-frame clones and drops some. Of some 86,000 clones listed, 90% to 95% are singletons. Here the sequenced sample was peripheral blood, taken on day 0 of AZD1222 vaccination. Every receptor here comes from an adult in good health.

V gene TRBV6-1 combines with J gene TRBJ2-3; 12 bases agree with TRBD2. This CDR3 region has 19 residues. From germline, CDR1 is MNHNS and CDR2 SASEGT. Losses at the gene ends were 2 bases for V and 14 bases for J; bases not matched to a gene: 23. For the CDR3, the DNA is TGTGCCAGCAGTGAACTGAGCGCACTACAACTAGCGGGAGGAACTAAGCCGTATTTT. This gives the protein CASSELSALQLAGGTKPYF.

The chain couples TRBV5-1 to TRBJ2-3; D is tentatively TRBD1 or TRBD2 (6 bases each). V was pared by 5 bases and J by 4 bases, with 17 bases between. The CDR3 totals 15 residues. Germline V gene data show CDR1 as SGHRS and CDR2 as YFSETQ. The CDR3 bases are TGCGCCAGCAGTTCGCAAGGGGGGTGGGCAGATACGCAGTATTTT. Its protein product is CASSSQGGWADTQYF.

The chain employs TRBV10-1 and TRBJ1-3, with 7 bases that match TRBD1. The CDR3 runs 14 residues. Germline assignment: CDR1 WNHNN and CDR2 SYGVQD (reference sequence). V dropped 5 bases and J dropped 2; count of bases not matched to a gene: 3. The CDR3 DNA reads as TGCGCCAGCAGTCAGGGGGGAACTGGAAACACCATATATTTT. Residues: CASSQGGTGNTIYF.

The CDR3 sequence is CASSPGVEAFF. As DNA, the CDR3 is TGTGCCAGCTCACCGGGGGTTGAAGCTTTCTTT. V and J are TRBV18 and TRBJ1-1, with a weak D call TRBD1 (5 bases). The germline V and J ends were trimmed by 3 bases and 7 bases, with 6 bases remaining between them. Germline lookup yields CDR1 KGHSH and CDR2 LQKENI. The CDR3 loop spans 11 amino acids.

V gene TRBV11-3 combines with J gene TRBJ2-2; D is perhaps TRBD1 or TRBD2 (6 bases each). Trimming took 3 bases from V and 5 from J, leaving 13 bases between them. The CDR3 has 15 amino acids. The germline V gene has CDR1 SGHNT and CDR2 YENEEA. The CDR3 sequence is CASSLGRGRTGELFF. The CDR3 coding sequence is TGTGCCAGCAGCTTGGGCCGGGGGCGGACCGGGGAGCTGTTTTTT.

The chain joins TRBV11-3 to TRBJ2-2, with no clear D. CDR1 is SGHNT, CDR2 YENEEA, per germline. V was shortened by 1 base and J by 3 bases, with 6 bases between the two germline ends. The CDR3 contains 14 residues. The CDR3 sequence is CASSLAGDTGELFF. In DNA form, the CDR3 reads TGTGCCAGCAGCTTAGCCGGAGACACCGGGGAGCTGTTTTTT.

The V gene is TRBV25-1, the J gene TRBJ1-2; tentatively, D is TRBD1 (5 bases). V shed 3 bases and J shed 8 bases, with 19 bases lying between them. Germline CDR1 reads MGHDK; CDR2 reads SYGVNS. CDR3 size: 15 residues. Written as DNA, the CDR3 is TGTGCCAGCAGTGATACGGGGGATAAAGGATACGGCTACACCTTC. Translation: CASSDTGDKGYGYTF.

This clone was recorded only once. CDR3 in amino acids: CASSQEVAGYTEAFF. DNA of the CDR3: TGTGCCAGCAGCCAAGAGGTGGCGGGTTACACTGAAGCTTTCTTT. This chain links TRBV4-2 with TRBJ1-1; D is ambiguous. Germline lookup yields CDR1 LGHNA and CDR2 YNFKEQ. The length of the CDR3 is 15 residues. V lost 0 bases and J 3 bases, leaving 11 bases between the germline ends.

The chain recombines TRBV24-1 with TRBJ1-2; unclear D gene. Germline CDR1 reads KGHDR; CDR2 reads SFDVKD. Trimming cost V 1 base and J 4 bases, with 6 bases left between them. The CDR3 has 13 residues. The chain's CDR3 is CATSDFKGYGYTF. CDR3 sequence (DNA): TGTGCCACCAGTGATTTCAAGGGCTATGGCTACACCTTC.

The rearrangement joins TRBV20-1 to TRBJ2-7; D unresolved. This CDR3 region has 11 residues. Germline V CDR1 and CDR2: DFQATT, SNEGSKA (reference sequence). Trimming left V 7 bases short and J 6 bases short, with 13 bases between. In nucleotides, the CDR3 is TGCAGTGGCCATGTCTTGGGCGAGCAGTACTTC. This encodes CSGHVLGEQYF.

The chain links TRBV4-2 to TRBJ2-3; 13 bases line up with TRBD2. The CDR3 contains 18 residues. J lost 5 bases, V lost 2 bases, and 10 bases had no gene match. Germline V gene data show CDR1 as LGHNA and CDR2 as YNFKEQ. CDR3 amino acids: CASSQRGLAGFLGDTQYF. The CDR3 DNA reads as TGTGCCAGCAGCCAAAGGGGACTAGCGGGATTTTTGGGAGATACGCAGTATTTT.

The chain recombines TRBV5-1 with TRBJ1-6; weak D call: TRBD1 (6 bases). V was clipped by 1 base and J by 8 bases, with 13 bases between them. Germline V CDR1 and CDR2: SGHRS, YFSETQ. The CDR3 length is 15 residues. The DNA of the CDR3 is TGCGCCAGCAGCTTGCCCGCAGGGGCTGATTCACCCCTCCACTTT. This codes for CASSLPAGADSPLHF.

The CDR3 is CASSLRQSNNEQFF. The CDR3 region has the DNA TGTGCCAGCAGCCTCCGACAGTCCAACAATGAGCAGTTCTTC. This chain links TRBV6-5 with TRBJ2-1; weak D call: TRBD1 (5 bases). The CDR3 is 14 amino acids. In germline, CDR1 is MNHEY, CDR2 SVGAGI. The V and J ends lost 6 bases and 5 bases respectively, with 14 bases between them.

In its sample, this clone was seen once. The CDR3 DNA reads as TGTGCCAGCAGTTACCGGACAGGGGGCAAGGATGGCTACACCTTC. This encodes CASSYRTGGKDGYTF. The rearrangement joins TRBV6-5 to TRBJ1-2, with TRBD1 identical over 11 bases. CDR1 MNHEY and CDR2 SVGAGI come from the germline V gene. This CDR3 is built from 15 residues. J was trimmed by 6 bases and V by 2 bases; bases with no gene match: 5.

The gene calls are TRBV5-1 and TRBJ1-2, with D perhaps matching TRBD1 (6 bases). The CDR3 covers 14 residues. Germline CDR1 reads SGHRS; CDR2 reads YFSETQ. Trimming took 0 bases from V and 4 from J, leaving 10 bases between them. The CDR3 loop is CASSLAQGGYGYTF. The CDR3, as DNA: TGCGCCAGCAGCTTGGCACAGGGCGGCTATGGCTACACCTTC.

J is TRBJ1-1 and V is TRBV4-2, with D possibly TRBD1 on 5 matching bases. Trimming pared 1 base from V and 4 bases from J, leaving 13 bases between. This CDR3 has 15 amino acids. Germline CDR1 reads LGHNA; CDR2 reads YNFKEQ. The CDR3 here is CASSQGDGGITEAFF. The CDR3 DNA is TGTGCCAGCAGCCAAGGGGACGGGGGGATCACTGAAGCTTTCTTT.

The chain joins TRBV15 to TRBJ1-1; D gene ambiguous. Deletions cut 0 bases from V and 0 bases from J, with 11 bases between. CDR1 LNHNV and CDR2 YYDKDF come from the germline V gene (reference sequence). The CDR3 is made up of 16 amino acids. The CDR3 loop is CATSRETGILNTEAFF. The CDR3 DNA sequence: TGTGCCACCAGCAGAGAAACCGGGATCCTGAACACTGAAGCTTTCTTT.

The chain couples TRBV27 to TRBJ2-1, with D unresolved. CDR1 is MNHEY, CDR2 SMNVEV, per germline (reference sequence). Trimming removed 0 bases from V and 10 bases from J, with 4 bases in between. This CDR3 is built from 11 residues. CDR3 in DNA: TGTGCCAGCAGTTTATCAGGGGAGCAGTTCTTC. It codes for CASSLSGEQFF.

The chain couples TRBV28 to TRBJ1-4, with TRBD1 matching 10 bases. The germline CDR1 and CDR2 sequences are MDHEN and SYDVKM. This CDR3 spans 13 amino acids. V shed 6 bases, J shed 8 bases, and the junction held 3 bases outside the gene matches. Written as DNA, the CDR3 is TGTGCCAGCAGCCGGGACAGGGGAGAAAAACTGTTTTTT. It encodes CASSRDRGEKLFF.